The entry below describes one T cell receptor beta chain. Its target antigen remains unknown. No base-level quality is on record; no much larger clone is a single base apart. This sample was included in a study of T cells after posttransplantation cyclophosphamide (dated by TCRdb to the mid-2010s). Broadly, across the study: Using TRB sequencing, the study followed how the T cell repertoire rebuilt after myeloablative bone marrow transplantation with posttransplantation cyclophosphamide given as GVHD prophylaxis. Antigen receptor sequencing was done on samples from around 32 PTCy-treated patients and from 15 to 20 related bone marrow donors of those patients. Blood from every one of the 30 to 35 PTCy patients who had 1-year posttransplant specimens underwent TRB sequencing. In 3 patients, TRB sequencing was also performed on up to 3 more blood samples taken 2 to 5.2 years after transplant, and in 4 patients, pretransplant blood was also TRB-sequenced. TRA and TRB clonality were tightly correlated in several samples, so subsequent TCR analyses focused on TRB only. Public TRB sequences were searched against a database of over 3,600 sequences associated with responses to pathogens, tumor antigens, self-antigens and alloantigens.

Peripheral blood samples were provided by related bone marrow donors on the day of marrow donation. Naive T cells were defined as viable CD3+CD4+ or CD3+CD8+ cells that were CCR7+CD45RA+CD45RO-CD95-CD27+CD28+. Mononuclear cells from peripheral blood and bone marrow were separated by Ficoll-Hypaque density centrifugation and then cryopreserved. CD4+ and CD8+ T cells, including naive and memory subsets, were sorted by FACS on a FACSAria II. The investigation overall reported the following: Across 45 patients, recipient CMV seropositivity and CMV reactivation were highly associated with TRB clonality; PTCy diversity was similar to CNI/methotrexate controls. Donor-recipient similarity was low at 1-2 months but rose over the first year, and later blood repertoires were often dominated by donor CD8+ memory clones. The TRB repertoires of T cells infiltrating skin or GI tract showed only limited overlap with the TRB repertoires of T cells in blood.

From the cysteine through the phenylalanine, the CDR3 covers 13 amino acids. Only the CDR3 part of the read is kept: 39 bases, read in frame from the first base. Trimming takes 4 bases off V and 8 bases off J; junction bases not matched to a gene: 5. Reading the germline V gene gives CDR1 SGHTA and CDR2 FQGTGA. TRB sequencing used genomic DNA with the immunoSEQ assay at survey resolution or the hsTCRB kit. From the authors' description of their analysis: The immunoSEQ software handled the initial read processing, while the LymphoSeq R package was used for the repertoire analyses. Clonality was calculated as 1 minus normalized Shannon entropy, and the Gini coefficient was also calculated for each TRB dataset. To infer phenotypes in unsorted samples, TRB sequences from sorted subsets of the recipient or donor were mapped onto the unsorted samples of the same recipient. The table was pulled from immuneACCESS by TCRdb, which kept in-frame rearrangements only. Such tables lose some clones; where checked, under half of the loss comes from unresolved V genes, and the rest has no known cause. V and J calls and clone size follow that table, whereas D and trimming were derived from the DNA. Across this sample there are 7,000 to 10,000 clones, with over 95% seen only once. Less than 0.35% of the sample lies in the top ten.

The source of this sequence is a man in his fifties or sixties in good health, CMV-negative, and a related stem cell transplant donor. The sequence links TRBV7-3 to TRBJ1-2; TRBD1 aligns with 9 central bases. Sequencing was done on a sample of naive CD8+ T cells sorted from PBMCs. In nucleotides, the sequence is TGTGCCAGCAGCTATGGGACAGGGAAGGGCTACACCTTC. Translated, it reads CASSYGTGKGYTF.